This TCR beta chain was sequenced for a study of blood T cell repertoires in COVID-19 (dated by TCRdb to about 2020). About the investigation overall: Samples covering the acute and convalescent phases of COVID-19 were provided by collaborators in the United States, Italy and Spain. The repertoires were released in a freely available public database intended as a resource for research on the immune response to SARS-CoV-2. The material from the prospective study consisted of cDNA or gDNA derived from T cells, B-cell-depleted T cells, or PBMCs. Subjects who had been exposed to COVID-19, were actively infected with it, or had recovered from it provided the deeply sampled blood TCRbeta repertoires that made up the dataset. A de-identified subject ID, COVID-19 status, age in years and sex were almost always included in the sample metadata. HLA class I and class II types, where available, came from metadata supplied by the sample provider rather than from assay-based typing. Samples came from the ongoing ImmuneRACE study (first 160 participants) plus 1,254 subjects from 6 global collaborators. Overall study outcomes, separate from this receptor: How much clinical and demographic metadata was included differed by source and by participant, and the metadata was provided uncurated.

Whole blood was collected in K2EDTA tubes by collaborating institutions according to the institutions' own protocols. For TCRbeta analysis, collaborator samples were shipped as frozen whole blood, as isolated PBMCs, or as DNA extracted from either sample type. TCRbeta CDR3 regions were amplified from genomic DNA using the immunoSEQ Assay, a bias-controlled multiplex PCR. Per the source publication's procedure: Nucleated cell counts per sample were estimated from amplification of reference gene primers within the assay. To quantify the absolute abundance of each unique TCRbeta CDR3 rearrangement, sequence reads were collapsed and filtered. Productive Simpson clonality was computed per sample as the square root of Simpson's diversity index over productive rearrangements. Sourced from immuneACCESS, this table was stored by TCRdb with only in-frame sequences that have V and J called. A share of the clones is absent; for the studies checked, an unresolved V gene accounts for under half, and the remainder has no known explanation. The V and J calls and clone size come from that table; D and trimming were worked out from the DNA. The sample records 130,000 or so clones, about 74% of which are singletons. About 15% of the sample is held by the ten biggest clonotypes.

Taken from cysteine to phenylalanine, the CDR3 has 14 residues. Only the CDR3 part of the read is kept: 42 bases, read in frame from the first base. Ends trimmed: V by 2 bases, J by 6 bases; bases unmatched to a gene: 7. Comments on this clone: What this receptor recognizes is not known. No qualities accompany the bases; no much larger clone lies one base away.

This clonotype was sampled from a man between 45 and 60 years old with acute or convalescent COVID-19. The source material was peripheral blood. The rearrangement combines TRBV5-3 with TRBJ1-1; 7 central bases correspond to TRBD1. TRBV5-3 is sorted into the ORF group, with uncertain function. The CDR3 region has the sequence CARSFDRARAEAFF. The nucleotide sequence reads as follows: TGTGCCAGAAGCTTCGACAGGGCACGGGCTGAAGCTTTCTTT.